The clone carrying this T cell receptor beta chain was counted ten times or more. The antigen remains undetermined. V was cut by 4 bases and J by 7 bases, with 14 bases left in between. Germline-derived CDR1 and CDR2 are KGHDR and SFDVKD. The CDR3 has 14 amino acids. This sample is drawn from a study of early T cells in non-severe SARS-CoV-2 infection. As for the study in general: Sequencing was performed on bulk RNA from unsorted whole blood, leaving chains unpaired.

Findings and caveats of the study: VDJdb matching skewed toward anti-spike CD8 responses, missing private and CD4 specificities.

Individual cDNA molecules received unique molecular identifiers. MiXCR was run by TCRdb on the 5' RACE reads, yielding one entry per CDR3 protein. The data show 70,000 or so distinct CDR3 sequences, with roughly 4.9% seen just once and roughly 3.9% held by the top ten. V is TRBV24-1 and J is TRBJ2-3; no firm D call. The origin of this receptor is an adult who was a healthcare worker with PCR-confirmed SARS-CoV-2 infection or an uninfected control (not recorded which). The donor label of this sample is uncertain. The source was whole blood, collected at baseline. The CDR3 nucleotides read TGTGCCACCAGTGAGAGGCTAGAGGAGTATACGCAGTATTTT. It codes for CATSERLEEYTQYF.